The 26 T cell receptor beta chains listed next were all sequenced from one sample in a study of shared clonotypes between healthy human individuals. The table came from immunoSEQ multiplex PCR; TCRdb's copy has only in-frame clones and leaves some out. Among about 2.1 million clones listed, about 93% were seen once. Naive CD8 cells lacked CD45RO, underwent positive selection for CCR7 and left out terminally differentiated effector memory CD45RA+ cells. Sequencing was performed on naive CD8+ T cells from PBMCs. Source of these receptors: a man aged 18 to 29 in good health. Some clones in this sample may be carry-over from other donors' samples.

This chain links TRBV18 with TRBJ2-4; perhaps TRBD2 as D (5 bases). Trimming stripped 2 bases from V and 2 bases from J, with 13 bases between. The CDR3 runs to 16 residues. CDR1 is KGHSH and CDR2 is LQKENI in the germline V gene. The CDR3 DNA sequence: TGTGCCAGCTCACCAACAGCGGAGAGGACCAAAAACATTCAGTACTTC. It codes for CASSPTAERTKNIQYF.

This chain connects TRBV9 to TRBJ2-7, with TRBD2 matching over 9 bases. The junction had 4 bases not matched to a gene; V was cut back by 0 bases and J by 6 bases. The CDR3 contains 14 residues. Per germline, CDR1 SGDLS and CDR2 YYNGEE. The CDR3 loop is CASSVEGTSSEQYF. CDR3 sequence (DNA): TGTGCCAGCAGCGTAGAGGGGACTAGCAGCGAGCAGTACTTC. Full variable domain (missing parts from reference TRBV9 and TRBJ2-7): DSGVTQTPKHLITATGQRVTLRCSPRSGDLSVYWYQQSLDQGLQFLIQYYNGEERAKGNILERFSAQQFPDLHSELNLSSLELGDSALYFCASSVEGTSSEQYFGPGTRLTVT.

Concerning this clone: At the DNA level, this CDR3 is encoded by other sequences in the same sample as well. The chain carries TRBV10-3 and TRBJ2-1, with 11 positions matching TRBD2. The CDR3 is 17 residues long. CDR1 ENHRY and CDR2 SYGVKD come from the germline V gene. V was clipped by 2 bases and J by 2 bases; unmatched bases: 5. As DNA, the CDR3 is TGTGCCATCAGTGAGCGTTTAGCGGGAGGGCCCTACAATGAGCAGTTCTTC. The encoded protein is CAISERLAGGPYNEQFF.

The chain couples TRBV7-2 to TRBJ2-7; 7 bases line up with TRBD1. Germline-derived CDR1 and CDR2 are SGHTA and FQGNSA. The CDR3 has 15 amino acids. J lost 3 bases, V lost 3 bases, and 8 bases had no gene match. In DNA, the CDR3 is TGTGCCAGCAGCTTGGACAGGTCCTTCTACTACGAGCAGTACTTC. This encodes CASSLDRSFYYEQYF.

Here the CDR3 reads CASSQDEVVNYGYTF. The CDR3 DNA reads as TGTGCCAGCAGCCAAGATGAGGTAGTTAACTATGGCTACACCTTC. The chain is built from TRBV14 and TRBJ1-2, with D hard to call. V gave up 0 bases and J gave up 1 base, with 9 bases separating them. The CDR3 sequence is 15 residues long. Germline V gene lookup returns CDR1 SGHDN and CDR2 FVKESK.

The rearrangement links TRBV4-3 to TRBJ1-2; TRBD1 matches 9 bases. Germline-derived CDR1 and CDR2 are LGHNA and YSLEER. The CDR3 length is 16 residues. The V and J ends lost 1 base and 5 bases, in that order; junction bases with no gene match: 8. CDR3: CASSQATGGAFYGYTF. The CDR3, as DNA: TGCGCCAGCAGCCAAGCAACAGGGGGCGCGTTTTATGGCTACACCTTC.

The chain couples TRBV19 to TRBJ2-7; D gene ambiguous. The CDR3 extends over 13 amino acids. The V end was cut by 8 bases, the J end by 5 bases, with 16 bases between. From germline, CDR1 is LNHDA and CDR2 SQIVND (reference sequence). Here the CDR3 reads CASSLAASNEQYF. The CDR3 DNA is TGTGCCAGTTCCCTCGCGGCGTCCAACGAGCAGTACTTC.

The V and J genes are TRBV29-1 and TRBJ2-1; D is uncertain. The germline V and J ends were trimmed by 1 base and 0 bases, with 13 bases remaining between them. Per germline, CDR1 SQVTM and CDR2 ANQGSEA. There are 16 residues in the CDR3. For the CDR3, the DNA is TGCAGCGTTGAAGGTGTGGGCTTGGGCTCCTACAATGAGCAGTTCTTC. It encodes CSVEGVGLGSYNEQFF.

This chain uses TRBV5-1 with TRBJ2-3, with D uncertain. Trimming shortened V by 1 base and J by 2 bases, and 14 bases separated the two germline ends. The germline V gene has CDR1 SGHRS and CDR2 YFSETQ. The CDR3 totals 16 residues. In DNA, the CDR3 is TGCGCCAGCAGCTTGCTGGCGGATCTCATCACAGATACGCAGTATTTT. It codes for CASSLLADLITDTQYF.

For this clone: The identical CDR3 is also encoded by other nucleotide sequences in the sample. CDR3 protein: CASSLRREISYEQYF. Here the CDR3 DNA reads TGTGCCAGCAGCTTGAGGCGGGAGATCTCCTACGAGCAGTACTTC. This chain links TRBV5-4 with TRBJ2-7, with 7 positions matching TRBD2. The CDR3 loop spans 15 amino acids. Trimming at V came to 1 base and at J to 0 bases, leaving 4 bases not matched to a gene. From germline, CDR1 is SGHNT and CDR2 YYREEE (reference sequence).

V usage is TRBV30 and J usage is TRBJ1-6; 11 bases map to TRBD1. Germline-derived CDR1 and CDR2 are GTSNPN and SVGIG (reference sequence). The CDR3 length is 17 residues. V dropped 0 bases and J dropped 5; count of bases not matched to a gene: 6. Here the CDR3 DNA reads TGTGCCTGGAGTGTACTGGACAGGGGGCTGAATAATTCACCCCTCCACTTT. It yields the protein CAWSVLDRGLNNSPLHF.

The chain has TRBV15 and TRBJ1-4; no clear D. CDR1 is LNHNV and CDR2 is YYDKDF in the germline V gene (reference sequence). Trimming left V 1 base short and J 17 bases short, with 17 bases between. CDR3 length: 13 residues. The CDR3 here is CATSRGAGFGLFF. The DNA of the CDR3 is TGTGCCACCAGCAGAGGGGCGGGCTTTGGATTATTTTTT.

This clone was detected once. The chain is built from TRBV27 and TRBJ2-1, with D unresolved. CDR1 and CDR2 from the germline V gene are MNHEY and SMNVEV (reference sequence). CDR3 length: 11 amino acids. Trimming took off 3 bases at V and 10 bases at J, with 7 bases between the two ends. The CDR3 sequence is CASSFGPEQFF. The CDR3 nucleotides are TGTGCCAGCAGTTTTGGGCCGGAGCAGTTCTTC.

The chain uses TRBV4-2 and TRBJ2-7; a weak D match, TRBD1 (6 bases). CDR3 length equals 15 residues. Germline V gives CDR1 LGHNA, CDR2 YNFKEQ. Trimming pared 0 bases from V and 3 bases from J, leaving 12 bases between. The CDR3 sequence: CASSQENREDYEQYF. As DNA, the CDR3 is TGTGCCAGCAGCCAAGAAAACAGGGAAGACTACGAGCAGTACTTC.

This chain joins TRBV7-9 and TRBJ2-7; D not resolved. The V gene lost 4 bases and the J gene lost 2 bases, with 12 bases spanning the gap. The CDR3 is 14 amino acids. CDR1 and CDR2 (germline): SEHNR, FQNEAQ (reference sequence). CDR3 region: CASSSRTFAYEQYF. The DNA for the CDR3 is TGTGCCAGCAGCTCCCGGACCTTTGCCTACGAGCAGTACTTC.

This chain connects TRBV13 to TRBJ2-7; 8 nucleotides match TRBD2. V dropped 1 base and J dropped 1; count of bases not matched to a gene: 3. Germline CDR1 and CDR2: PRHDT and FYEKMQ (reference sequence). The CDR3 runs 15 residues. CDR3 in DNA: TGTGCCAGCAGCTTAGTACTAGCGGAGTCCTACGAGCAGTACTTC. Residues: CASSLVLAESYEQYF. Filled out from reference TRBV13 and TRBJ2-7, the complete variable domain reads AAGVIQSPRHLIKEKRETATLKCYPIPRHDTVYWYQQGPGQDPQFLISFYEKMQSDKGSIPDRFSAQQFSDYHSELNMSSLELGDSALYFCASSLVLAESYEQYFGPGTRLTVT.

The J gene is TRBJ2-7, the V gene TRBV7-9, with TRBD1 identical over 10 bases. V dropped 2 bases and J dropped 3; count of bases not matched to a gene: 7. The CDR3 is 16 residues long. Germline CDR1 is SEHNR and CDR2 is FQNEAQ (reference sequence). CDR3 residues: CASSLIGGTGDYEQYF. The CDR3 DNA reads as TGTGCCAGCAGCTTAATTGGGGGGACAGGGGACTACGAGCAGTACTTC.

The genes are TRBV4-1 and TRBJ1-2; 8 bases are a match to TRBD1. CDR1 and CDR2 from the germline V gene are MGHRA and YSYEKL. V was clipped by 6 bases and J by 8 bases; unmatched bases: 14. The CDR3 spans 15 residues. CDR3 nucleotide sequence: TGCGCCAGCAGACCTGCGGGACAGGAGATTGGAGGCTACACCTTC. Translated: CASRPAGQEIGGYTF.

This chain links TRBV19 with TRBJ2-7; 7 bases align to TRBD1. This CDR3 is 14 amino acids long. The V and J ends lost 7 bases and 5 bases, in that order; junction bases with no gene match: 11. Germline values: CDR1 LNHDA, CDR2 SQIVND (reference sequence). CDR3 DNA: TGTGCCAGTACCCTCGACAGGGATAGCCACGAGCAGTACTTC. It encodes CASTLDRDSHEQYF.

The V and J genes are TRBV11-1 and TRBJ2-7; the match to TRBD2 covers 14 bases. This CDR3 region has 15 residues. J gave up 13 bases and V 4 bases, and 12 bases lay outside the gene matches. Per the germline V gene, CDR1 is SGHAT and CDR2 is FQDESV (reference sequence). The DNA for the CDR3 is TGTGCCAGCAGCTCAACCGGGACTAGCGGGAGCGGGAGATACTTC. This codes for CASSSTGTSGSGRYF.

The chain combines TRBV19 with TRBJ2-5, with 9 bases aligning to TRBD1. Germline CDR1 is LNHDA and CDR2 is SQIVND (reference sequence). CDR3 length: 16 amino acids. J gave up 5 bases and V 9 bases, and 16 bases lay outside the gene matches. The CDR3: CASSITGGYSAETQYF. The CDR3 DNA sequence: TGTGCCAGCTCTATAACAGGGGGCTACAGTGCGGAGACCCAGTACTTC.

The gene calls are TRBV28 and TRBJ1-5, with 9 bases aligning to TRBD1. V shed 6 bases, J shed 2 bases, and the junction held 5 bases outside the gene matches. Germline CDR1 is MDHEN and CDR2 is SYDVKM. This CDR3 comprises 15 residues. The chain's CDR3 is CASSDRDRGNQPQHF. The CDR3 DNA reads TGTGCCAGCAGCGACCGGGACAGGGGCAATCAGCCCCAGCATTTT. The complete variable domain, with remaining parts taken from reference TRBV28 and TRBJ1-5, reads DVKVTQSSRYLVKRTGEKVFLECVQDMDHENMFWYRQDPGLGLRLIYFSYDVKMKEKGDIPEGYSVSREKKERFSLILESASTNQTSMYLCASSDRDRGNQPQHFGDGTRLSIL.

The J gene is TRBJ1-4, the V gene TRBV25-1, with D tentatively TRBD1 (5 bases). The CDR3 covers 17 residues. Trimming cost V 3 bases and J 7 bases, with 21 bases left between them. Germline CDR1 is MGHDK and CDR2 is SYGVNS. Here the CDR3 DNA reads TGTGCCAGCAGTGATTGGTATGAGGGGCAAAGTGGTGAAAAACTGTTTTTT. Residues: CASSDWYEGQSGEKLFF.

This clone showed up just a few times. The CDR3: CASSLGKRSEAFF. The DNA of the CDR3 is TGTGCCAGCAGTCTGGGTAAACGGTCTGAAGCTTTCTTT. The chain links TRBV28 to TRBJ1-1, with D unclear. Germline assignment: CDR1 MDHEN and CDR2 SYDVKM. Trimming took off 5 bases at V and 6 bases at J, with 13 bases between the two ends. The CDR3 sequence is 13 residues long.

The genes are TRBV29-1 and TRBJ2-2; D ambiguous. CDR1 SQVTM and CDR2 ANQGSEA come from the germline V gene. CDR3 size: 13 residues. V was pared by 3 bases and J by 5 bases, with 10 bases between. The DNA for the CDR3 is TGCAGCGTTGATTTCGAGGATACCGGGGAGCTGTTTTTT. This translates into CSVDFEDTGELFF.

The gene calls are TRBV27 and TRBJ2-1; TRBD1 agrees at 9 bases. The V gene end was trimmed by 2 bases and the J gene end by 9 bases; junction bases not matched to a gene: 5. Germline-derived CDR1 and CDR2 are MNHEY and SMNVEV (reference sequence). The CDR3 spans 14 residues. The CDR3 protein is CASSLTGQGLEQFF. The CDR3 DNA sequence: TGTGCCAGCAGTTTAACGGGACAGGGCCTTGAGCAGTTCTTC.